This TCR beta chain comes out of a study of cytomegalovirus exposure and HLA in healthy donors. A note on this clone: Its target is unknown.

60 Vbeta and 13 Jbeta primers were used in PCR. TCRdb keeps only in-frame clones here, not all; method: immunoSEQ multiplex PCR. The sample lists 150,000 to 180,000 clones, about four fifths seen once, with 2.8% in the top ten. Whole-study findings and limits: Prior analysis indicated that the majority of TCR beta V segments exhibited productivity approximately 90% or approximately 30% of the time.

CDR3 length: 12 residues. Trimming shortened V by 3 bases and J by 4 bases, and 5 bases separated the two germline ends. Germline CDR1 is SEHNR and CDR2 is FQNEAQ (reference sequence). The donors gave bone marrow, and they were healthy. The sequencing sample was made of PBMCs. The rearrangement uses TRBV7-9 and TRBJ2-3, with D unresolved. This clonotype was sampled from a man aged 18 to 35 in good health and CMV-seronegative. This chain's CDR3 is CASSFSPDTQYF. The CDR3 DNA is TGTGCCAGCAGCTTCAGTCCAGATACGCAGTATTTT.